The clone carrying this T cell receptor beta chain was counted at least ten times. One end of the junction does not line up with germline, which may come from a read error. Donors, without exception, were Caucasian adults residing in Nashville, Tennessee. This sample was included in a study of shared clonotypes between healthy human individuals. Study-wide context: The plates for each donor numbered three CD4 naive, three CD4 memory, two CD8 naive and one CD8 memory.

The CDR3 consists of 9 residues. The germline CDR1 and CDR2 sequences are SQVTM and ANQGSEA. Libraries were prepared by immunoSEQ multiplex PCR; TCRdb keeps only in-frame clonotypes and omits some of them. This table has about 960,000 clones, approximately 80% appearing once. This receptor was obtained from a man between 18 and 35 years old in good health. Source material: memory CD4+ T cells sorted from blood. Noted subset: CD45RA-negative fraction. The gene calls are TRBV29-1 and TRBJ1-1; a possible D gene is TRBD1 (5 bases). CDR3 sequence (DNA): TGCAGCGTTGAAGAGGGGCCCACCTTT. Translated: CSVEEGPTF. Full variable domain (remainder filled in from reference TRBV29-1 and TRBJ1-1): SAVISQKPSRDICQRGTSLTIQCQVDSQVTMMFWYRQQPGQSLTLIATANQGSEATYESGFVIDKFPISRPNLTFSTLTVSNMSPEDSSIYLCSVEEGPTFGQGTRLTVV.